This TCR beta chain was sequenced for a study of OX40 agonist ivuxolimab in advanced cancers. Study background: Ivuxolimab, an antibody that agonizes OX40 (CD134), was administered to the patients. Therapy given before enrollment (anti-PD-1, anti-PD-L1 or anti-CTLA-4) was allowed, and 40% to 45% had some.

TCRdb's copy holds only in-frame clones and misses some; the assay was immunoSEQ multiplex PCR. The sample comprises over 20,000 clones, 80% to 90% of which are singletons, and 23% rests with the top ten. Findings and caveats of the study: Average numbers of expanded clones were greater in CD8+ T cells than in CD4+.

Germline CDR1 MDHEN, CDR2 SYDVKM. The CDR3 spans 17 residues. About this clone: Antigen: not known. Germline and junction disagree at one end, which may indicate a read error. Other DNA sequences in this specimen translate into the identical CDR3.

This TCR derives from an adult with an advanced solid tumor such as melanoma, head and neck, liver or kidney cancer. This chain connects TRBV28 to TRBJ1-1; a possible D gene is TRBD1 (6 bases). Material: CD4+ or CD8+ T cells sorted from blood, obtained in a trial of the OX40 agonist ivuxolimab. The CDR3 is CASSPRMYRVMNTEAFF. The CDR3 DNA follows: TGTGCCAGCAGCCCCAGGATGTACAGGGTCATGAACACTGAAGCCTTCTTT.